This TCR beta chain was sequenced in a study of OX40 agonist ivuxolimab in advanced cancers. Measured with immunoSEQ multiplex PCR; TCRdb has only the in-frame clones, and not every one. The sample includes tens of thousands of clones, over 75% of them seen just once. Autoimmune disease history or systemic immunosuppression barred patients. CDR1 is MNHNY and CDR2 is SVGAGI in the germline V gene (reference sequence). This CDR3 has 15 amino acids. V gave up 7 bases and J gave up 4 bases; unmatched junction bases: 12. The rearrangement joins TRBV6-6 to TRBJ1-1, with 7 bases identical to TRBD1. This clonotype was obtained from an adult with an advanced solid tumor such as melanoma, head and neck, liver or kidney cancer. The sample was CD4+ or CD8+ T cells sorted from blood, taken in a trial of the OX40 agonist ivuxolimab. CDR3 in DNA: TGTGCCAGCAATAAGGTACAGGGGTTCGCCACTGAAGCTTTCTTT. Protein: CASNKVQGFATEAFF.